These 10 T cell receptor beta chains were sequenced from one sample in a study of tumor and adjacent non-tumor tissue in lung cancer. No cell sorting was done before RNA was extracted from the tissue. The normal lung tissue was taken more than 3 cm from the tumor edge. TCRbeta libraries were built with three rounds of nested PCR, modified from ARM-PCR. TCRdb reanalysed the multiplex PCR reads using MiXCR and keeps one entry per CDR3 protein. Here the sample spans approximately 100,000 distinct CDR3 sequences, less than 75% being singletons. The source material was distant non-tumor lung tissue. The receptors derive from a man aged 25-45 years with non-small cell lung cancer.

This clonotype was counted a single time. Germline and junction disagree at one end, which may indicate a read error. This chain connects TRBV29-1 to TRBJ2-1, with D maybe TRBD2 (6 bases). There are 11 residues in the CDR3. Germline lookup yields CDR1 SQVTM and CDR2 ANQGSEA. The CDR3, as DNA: TGCAGCGCCCGACTAGGTAATGATCAGTCCTTC. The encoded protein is CSARLGNDQSF.

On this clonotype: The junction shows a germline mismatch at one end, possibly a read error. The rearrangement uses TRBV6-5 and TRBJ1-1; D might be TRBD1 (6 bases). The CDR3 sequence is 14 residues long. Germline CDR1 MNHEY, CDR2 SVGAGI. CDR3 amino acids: CVSSYNRDNLEAFF. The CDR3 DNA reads TGTGTCAGCAGTTACAACCGGGACAACCTTGAAGCTTTCTTT.

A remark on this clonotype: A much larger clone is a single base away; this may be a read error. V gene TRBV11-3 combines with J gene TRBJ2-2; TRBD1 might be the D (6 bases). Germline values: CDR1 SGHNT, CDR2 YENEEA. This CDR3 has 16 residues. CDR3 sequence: CVSSTSRTEGTGELFF. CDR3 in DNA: TGTGTCAGCAGCACCAGTCGGACAGAGGGGACCGGGGAGCTGTTTTTT.

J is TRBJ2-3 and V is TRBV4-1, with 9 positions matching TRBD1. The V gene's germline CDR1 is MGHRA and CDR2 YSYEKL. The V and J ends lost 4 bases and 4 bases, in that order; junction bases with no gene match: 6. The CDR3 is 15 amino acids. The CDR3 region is CASSPRDRASDTQYF. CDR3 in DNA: TGCGCCAGCAGCCCCCGGGACAGGGCGTCAGATACGCAGTATTTT.

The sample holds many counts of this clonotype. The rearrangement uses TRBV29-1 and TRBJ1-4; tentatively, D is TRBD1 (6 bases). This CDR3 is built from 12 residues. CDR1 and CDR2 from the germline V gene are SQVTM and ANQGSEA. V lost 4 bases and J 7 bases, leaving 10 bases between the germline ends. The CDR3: CSVVGGREKLFF. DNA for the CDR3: TGCAGCGTTGTGGGGGGGCGTGAAAAACTGTTTTTT.

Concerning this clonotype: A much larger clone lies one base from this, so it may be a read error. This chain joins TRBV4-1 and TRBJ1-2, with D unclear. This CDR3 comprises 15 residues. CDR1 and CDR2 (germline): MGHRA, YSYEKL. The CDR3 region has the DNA TGCGCCGGCAGCCAAGATGAGGGTAACCTCTATGGCTACACCTTC. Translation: CAGSQDEGNLYGYTF.

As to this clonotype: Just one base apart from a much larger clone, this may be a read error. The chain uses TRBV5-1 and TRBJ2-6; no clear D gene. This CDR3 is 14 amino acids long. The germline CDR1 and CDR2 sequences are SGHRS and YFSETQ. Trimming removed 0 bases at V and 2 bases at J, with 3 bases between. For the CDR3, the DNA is TGCGCCAGCAGCTTGGGCACTGGGGCCAACGTCCTGACTTTC. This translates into CASSLGTGANVLTF.

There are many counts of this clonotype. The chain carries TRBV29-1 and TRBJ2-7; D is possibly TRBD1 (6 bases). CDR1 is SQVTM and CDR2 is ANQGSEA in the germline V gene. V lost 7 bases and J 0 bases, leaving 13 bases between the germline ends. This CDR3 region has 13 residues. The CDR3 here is CSAATGGSYEQYF. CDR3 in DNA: TGCAGCGCTGCGACAGGAGGCTCCTACGAGCAGTACTTC.

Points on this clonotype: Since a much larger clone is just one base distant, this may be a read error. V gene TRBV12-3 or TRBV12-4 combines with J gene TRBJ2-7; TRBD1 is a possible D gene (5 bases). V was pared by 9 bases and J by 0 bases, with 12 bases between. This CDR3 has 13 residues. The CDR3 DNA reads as TGTGCCAGTACCGAGGACACCTCCTACGAGCAGTACTTC. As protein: CASTEDTSYEQYF.

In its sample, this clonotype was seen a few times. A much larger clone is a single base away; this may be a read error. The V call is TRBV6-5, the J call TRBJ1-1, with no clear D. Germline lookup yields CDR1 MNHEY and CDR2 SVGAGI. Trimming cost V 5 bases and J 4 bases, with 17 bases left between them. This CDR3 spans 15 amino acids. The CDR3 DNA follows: TGTGCCAGCAGTCCAGACTGGGCGGTGGGCACTGAAGCTTTCTTT. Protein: CASSPDWAVGTEAFF.